This TCR beta chain was retrieved from a study of blood T cell repertoires in acute mononucleosis (dated by TCRdb to the early 2020s). A note on the overall study: Acute-phase samples, which represented the primary response, were collected within 2 weeks of symptom onset. In the acute phase, YVL-BR-specific cells accounted for a mean of approximately 2% of blood CD8 T cells, and GLC-BM-specific cells for a mean of approximately 0.99%. The mean blood EBV load was approximately 4 log10 genome copies per million B cells in acute infection and around 2.7 at convalescence.

The sample's time point label is to be understood as: acute infectious mononucleosis, at clinical presentation within 2 weeks of symptom onset (visit 1). Over primary infection, the study followed CD8 T cell responses to two immunodominant EBV epitopes: BRLF1 109 (YVL-BR) and BMLF1 280 (GLC-BM). Primary EBV infection was indicated by a positive serum heterophile antibody test and EBV viral capsid antigen-specific IgM. As a first step, magnetic positive selection (MACS) was used to enrich total CD8 T cells from the PBMCs. A FACSAria III was used to sort live CD3+ CD8+ tetramer+ cells to over 85% purity. A PE-conjugated tetramer loaded with the BRLF1 109-117 peptide was used for cell sorting. TCR repertoires of EBV epitope-specific CD8 T cells were deep-sequenced directly ex vivo after tetramer sorting, at acute infection and at convalescence. A few people aged roughly 18 to 30 with clinical acute infectious mononucleosis and laboratory evidence of primary EBV infection were used as donors. Heparinized peripheral blood was collected once when donors presented clinically with mononucleosis symptoms and a second time roughly 6 months afterward. PBMCs were isolated by Ficoll-Paque density gradient centrifugation.

The study at large found these results: With just three donors in the cohort, the group averages were based on very few individuals. In TCR repertoire selection for BRLF1 (YVL-BR), TCRalpha CDR3 motifs took on a dominant role, whereas TCRbeta played only a minimal one. Just about 9% of the unique acute clonotypes remained in convalescence, but these persisting clonotypes accounted for most of the response, and new, diverse de novo clonotypes seemingly replaced the other acute clonotypes. Low acute-to-convalescent clonotype overlap might partly reflect sampling error, because only a fraction of each donor's blood was analyzed.

For TCR profiling, total RNA from no fewer than 9,000 sorted tetramer+ CD8 T cells was reverse transcribed into cDNA. CDR3 regions were amplified by PCR with primers annealing to V and J regions, adding unique molecular identifiers to track templates. TCRalpha and TCRbeta chains were profiled using the immunoSEQ platform, including its sequencing and error-correction standards. Under the source paper's analysis protocol: Clonal copy numbers were corrected for sequencing and PCR errors, and IMGT conventions were followed to define CDR3s. Analysis was restricted to productive rearrangements and performed with immunoSEQ Analyzer versions 2.0 and 3.0, while gene-pairing frequencies underwent further processing in Microsoft Excel. V-J pairings were visualized as Circos plots, and CDR3 motifs were found with MEME plus a custom motifSearch program. The OLGA algorithm was used to calculate the probability of generation of TCR sequences. Clonotypes found at both visits were termed persistent, clonotypes found only in the acute phase were termed nonpersistent, and clonotypes found only at convalescence were termed de novo. Any amino acid clonotype used by more than one donor was defined as a public TCR. Sourced from immuneACCESS, this table was stored by TCRdb with only in-frame sequences that have V and J called. A share of the clones is absent; for the studies checked, an unresolved V gene accounts for under half, and the remainder has no known explanation. V and J calls and clone size are given by that table; D and trimming were obtained from the DNA. The sample contains 6,500 to 7,500 clones, 25% to 30% of them found a single time. The ten biggest clones cover around 30% of the sample.

This clone showed up many times. The record has no base qualities; no much larger clone is one base away. The germline V and J ends show losses of 2 bases and 3 bases respectively, and no gene match explains 12 bases of the junction. CDR1 and CDR2 were assigned from the germline V gene as SGHTA and FQGTGA. Spanning cysteine to phenylalanine, the CDR3 consists of 18 amino acids. Left in the record is the CDR3 DNA by itself, 54 bases read in frame from the first base. The sequences come from EBV YVL epitope tetramer+ CD8+ T cells sorted from PBMCs, collected during acute infectious mononucleosis. The cell subset or site label, read with the paper, signifies: CD8 T cells binding a tetramer with EBV BRLF1 109-117 peptide (YVL-BR). The sequence was obtained from a woman aged 18-29 years with infectious mononucleosis caused by EBV. Recombination linked TRBV7-3 to TRBJ2-2; 7 bases in the junction line up with TRBD1. CDR3 reads: CASSLATIYRGDTGELFF. The nucleotides are TGTGCCAGCAGCTTAGCCACAATCTACAGGGGAGACACCGGGGAGCTGTTTTTT.